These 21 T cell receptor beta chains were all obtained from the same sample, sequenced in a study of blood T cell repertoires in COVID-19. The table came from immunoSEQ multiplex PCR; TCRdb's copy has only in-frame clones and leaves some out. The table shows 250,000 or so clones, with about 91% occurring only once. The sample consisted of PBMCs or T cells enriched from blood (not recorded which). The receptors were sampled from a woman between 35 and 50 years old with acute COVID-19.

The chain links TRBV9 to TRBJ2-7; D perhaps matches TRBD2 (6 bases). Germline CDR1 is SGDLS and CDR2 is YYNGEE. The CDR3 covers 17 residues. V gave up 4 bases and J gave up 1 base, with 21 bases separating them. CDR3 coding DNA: TGTGCCAGCAGCCCCCCCTCGGGAGTCCACCGATCCTACGAGCAGTACTTC. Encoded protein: CASSPPSGVHRSYEQYF. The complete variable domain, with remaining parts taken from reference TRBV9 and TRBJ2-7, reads DSGVTQTPKHLITATGQRVTLRCSPRSGDLSVYWYQQSLDQGLQFLIQYYNGEERAKGNILERFSAQQFPDLHSELNLSSLELGDSALYFCASSPPSGVHRSYEQYFGPGTRLTVT.

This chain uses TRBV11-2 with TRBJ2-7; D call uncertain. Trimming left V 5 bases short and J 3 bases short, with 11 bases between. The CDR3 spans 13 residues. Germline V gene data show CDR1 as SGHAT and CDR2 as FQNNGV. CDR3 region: CASSRSGGYEQYV. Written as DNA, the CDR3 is TGTGCCAGCAGCCGATCAGGTGGCTACGAGCAGTACGTC.

The CDR3 loop reads CASSLRVAGGSETQYF. The CDR3 DNA sequence: TGCGCCAGCAGCCTCCGGGTAGCGGGGGGGTCGGAGACCCAGTACTTC. The chain links TRBV5-1 to TRBJ2-5, with 11 positions matching TRBD2. CDR3 length: 16 amino acids. In germline, CDR1 is SGHRS, CDR2 YFSETQ. V shed 4 bases and J 5 bases; nucleotides not matched to a gene: 10.

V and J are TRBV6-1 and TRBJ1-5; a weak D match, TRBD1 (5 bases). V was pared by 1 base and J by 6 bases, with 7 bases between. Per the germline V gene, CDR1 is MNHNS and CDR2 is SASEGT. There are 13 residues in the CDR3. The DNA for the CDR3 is TGTGCCAGCAGTGAAGGCCAGGGTCAGCCCCAGCATTTT. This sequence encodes CASSEGQGQPQHF.

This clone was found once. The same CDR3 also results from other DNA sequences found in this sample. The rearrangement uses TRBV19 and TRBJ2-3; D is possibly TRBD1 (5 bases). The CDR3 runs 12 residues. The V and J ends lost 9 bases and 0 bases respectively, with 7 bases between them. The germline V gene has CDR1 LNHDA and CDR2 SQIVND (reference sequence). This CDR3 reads CASRQSTDTQYF. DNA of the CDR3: TGTGCCAGCAGACAGAGCACAGATACGCAGTATTTT.

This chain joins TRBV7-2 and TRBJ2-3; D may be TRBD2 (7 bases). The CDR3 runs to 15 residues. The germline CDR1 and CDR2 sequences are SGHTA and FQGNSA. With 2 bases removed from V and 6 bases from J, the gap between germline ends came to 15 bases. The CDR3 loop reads CASSLLGGAGDTQYF. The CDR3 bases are TGTGCCAGCAGCTTATTGGGGGGGGCCGGGGATACGCAGTATTTT.

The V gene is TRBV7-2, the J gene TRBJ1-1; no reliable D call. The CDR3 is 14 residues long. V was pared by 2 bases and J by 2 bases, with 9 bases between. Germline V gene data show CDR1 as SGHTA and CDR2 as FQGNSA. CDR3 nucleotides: TGTGCCAGCAGCTTAAGTAACATTAACACTGAAGCTTTCTTT. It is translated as CASSLSNINTEAFF.

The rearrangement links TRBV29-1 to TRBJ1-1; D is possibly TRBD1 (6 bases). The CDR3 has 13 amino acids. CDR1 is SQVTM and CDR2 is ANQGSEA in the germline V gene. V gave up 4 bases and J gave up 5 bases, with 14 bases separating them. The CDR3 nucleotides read TGCAGCGTTGGGCGCAGGGGAAAGACTGAAGCTTTCTTT. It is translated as CSVGRRGKTEAFF. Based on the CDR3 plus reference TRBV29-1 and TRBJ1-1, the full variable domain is SAVISQKPSRDICQRGTSLTIQCQVDSQVTMMFWYRQQPGQSLTLIATANQGSEATYESGFVIDKFPISRPNLTFSTLTVSNMSPEDSSIYLCSVGRRGKTEAFFGQGTRLTVV.

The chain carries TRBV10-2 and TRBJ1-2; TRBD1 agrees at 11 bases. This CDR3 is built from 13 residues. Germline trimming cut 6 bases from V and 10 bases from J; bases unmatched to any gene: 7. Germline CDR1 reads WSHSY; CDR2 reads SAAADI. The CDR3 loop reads CASRDRGRMAYTF. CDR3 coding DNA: TGCGCCAGCAGGGACAGGGGGCGGATGGCCTACACCTTC.

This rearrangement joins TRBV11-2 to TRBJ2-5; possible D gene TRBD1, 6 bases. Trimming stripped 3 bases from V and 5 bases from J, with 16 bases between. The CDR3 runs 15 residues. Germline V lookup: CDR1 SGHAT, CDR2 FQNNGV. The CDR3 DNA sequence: TGTGCCAGCAGCTTTTGGGGCTCAGACAGGGAGACCCAGTACTTC. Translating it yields CASSFWGSDRETQYF.

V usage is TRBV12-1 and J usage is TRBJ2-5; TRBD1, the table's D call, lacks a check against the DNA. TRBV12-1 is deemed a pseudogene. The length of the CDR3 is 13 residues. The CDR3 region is CASSFWLQETQYF. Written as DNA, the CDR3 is TGTGCCAGCAGCTTTTGGCTCCAAGAGACCCAGTACTTC.

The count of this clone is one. CDR3: CASSFGPRNTKETQYF. Here the CDR3 DNA reads TGTGCCAGCAGTTTTGGGCCACGGAACACCAAAGAGACCCAGTACTTC. The chain carries TRBV6-2 or TRBV6-3 and TRBJ2-5; D is unresolved. The CDR3 extends over 16 amino acids. Between the trimmed V and J ends, which lost 4 bases and 3 bases, there was a span of 18 bases. CDR1 is MNHEY, CDR2 SVGEGT, per germline.

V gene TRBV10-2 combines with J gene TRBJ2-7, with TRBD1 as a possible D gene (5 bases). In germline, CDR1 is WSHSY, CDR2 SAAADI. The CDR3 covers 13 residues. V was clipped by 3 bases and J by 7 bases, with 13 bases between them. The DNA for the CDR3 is TGCGCCAGCAGTGACATGACAGCTCGGGAGCAGTACTTC. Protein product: CASSDMTAREQYF.

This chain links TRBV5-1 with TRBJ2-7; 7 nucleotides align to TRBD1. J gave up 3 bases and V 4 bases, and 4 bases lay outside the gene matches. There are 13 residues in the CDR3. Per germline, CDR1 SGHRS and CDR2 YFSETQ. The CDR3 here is CASSAGTDYEQYF. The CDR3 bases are TGCGCCAGCAGCGCCGGGACAGACTACGAGCAGTACTTC. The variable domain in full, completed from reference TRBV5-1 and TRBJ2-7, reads KAGVTQTPRYLIKTRGQQVTLSCSPISGHRSVSWYQQTPGQGLQFLFEYFSETQRNKGNFPGRFSGRQFSNSRSEMNVSTLELGDSALYLCASSAGTDYEQYFGPGTRLTVT.

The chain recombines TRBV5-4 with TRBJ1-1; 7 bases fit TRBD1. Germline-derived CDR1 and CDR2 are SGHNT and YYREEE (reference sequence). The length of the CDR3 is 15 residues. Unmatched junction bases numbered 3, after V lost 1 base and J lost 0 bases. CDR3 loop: CASSLSTGVNTEAFF. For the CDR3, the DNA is TGTGCCAGCAGCTTGAGCACAGGGGTGAACACTGAAGCTTTCTTT. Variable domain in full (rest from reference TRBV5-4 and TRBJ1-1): ETGVTQSPTHLIKTRGQQVTLRCSSQSGHNTVSWYQQALGQGPQFIFQYYREEENGRGNFPPRFSGLQFPNYSSELNVNALELDDSALYLCASSLSTGVNTEAFFGQGTRLTVV.

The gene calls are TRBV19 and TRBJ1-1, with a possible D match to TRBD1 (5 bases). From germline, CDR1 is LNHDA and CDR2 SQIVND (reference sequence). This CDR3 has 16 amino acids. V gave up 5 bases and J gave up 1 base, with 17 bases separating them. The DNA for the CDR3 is TGTGCCAGTAGTCGGATTGACTGGGGCAGGAACACTGAAGCTTTCTTT. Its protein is CASSRIDWGRNTEAFF.

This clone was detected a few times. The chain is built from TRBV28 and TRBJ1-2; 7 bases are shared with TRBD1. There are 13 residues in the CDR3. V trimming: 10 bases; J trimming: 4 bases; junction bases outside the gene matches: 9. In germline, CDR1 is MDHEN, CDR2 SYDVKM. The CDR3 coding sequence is TGTGCCACCCGCACAGGGGTGGGCTATGGCTACACCTTC. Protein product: CATRTGVGYGYTF.

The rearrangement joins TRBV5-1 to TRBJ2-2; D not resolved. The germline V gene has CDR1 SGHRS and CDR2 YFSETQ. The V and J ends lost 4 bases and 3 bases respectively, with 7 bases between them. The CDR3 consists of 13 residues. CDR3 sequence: CASSPQYTGELFF. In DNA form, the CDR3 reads TGCGCCAGCAGCCCCCAGTACACCGGGGAGCTGTTTTTT.

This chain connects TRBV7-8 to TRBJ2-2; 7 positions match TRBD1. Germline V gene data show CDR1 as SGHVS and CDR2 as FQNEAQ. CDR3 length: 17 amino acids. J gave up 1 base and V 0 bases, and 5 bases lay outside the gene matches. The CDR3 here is CASSLATGTQNTGELFF. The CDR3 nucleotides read TGTGCCAGCAGCTTAGCGACAGGGACCCAGAACACCGGGGAGCTGTTTTTT.

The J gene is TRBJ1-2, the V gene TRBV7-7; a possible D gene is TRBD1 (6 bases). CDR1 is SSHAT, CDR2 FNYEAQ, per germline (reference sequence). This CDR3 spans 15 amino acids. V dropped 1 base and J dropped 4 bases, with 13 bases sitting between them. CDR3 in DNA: TGTGCCAGCAGCTTAGTCCACAGGGTAAGCTATGGCTACACCTTC. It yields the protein CASSLVHRVSYGYTF. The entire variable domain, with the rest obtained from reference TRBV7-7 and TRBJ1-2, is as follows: GAGVSQSPRYKVTKRGQDVTLRCDPISSHATLYWYQQALGQGPEFLTYFNYEAQPDKSGLPSDRFSAERPEGSISTLTIQRTEQRDSAMYRCASSLVHRVSYGYTFGSGTRLTVV.

Here the CDR3 reads CASSPRNAGPDTQYF. CDR3 DNA sequence: TGCGCCAGCAGCCCCCGAAACGCGGGTCCAGATACGCAGTATTTT. The chain joins TRBV4-1 to TRBJ2-3; possible D gene TRBD2, 5 bases. The germline V and J ends were trimmed by 4 bases and 4 bases, with 15 bases remaining between them. The CDR3 runs to 15 residues. Germline V gene data show CDR1 as MGHRA and CDR2 as YSYEKL.